This T cell receptor (beta chain) was retrieved from a study of sequential checkpoint blockade in melanoma. The treatment here: randomized to nivolumab then ipilimumab (arm A) or the reverse (arm B). Patients had received no earlier DNA-damaging chemotherapy. The protocol was immunoSEQ multiplex PCR, while the TCRdb copy is restricted to in-frame clones and leaves out a portion. The repertoire holds some 19,000 clones, around 83% seen once, with 36% in the top ten. This CDR3 has 15 amino acids. Germline assignment: CDR1 SGHTA and CDR2 FQGTGA. The ends lost 5 bases at V and 3 bases at J; junction bases unmatched: 8.

The genes are TRBV7-3 and TRBJ2-7; 9 bases match TRBD1. This sample comprised CD8+ T cells sorted from blood (inferred from file names), obtained from a patient given nivolumab and ipilimumab in sequence. The sequence was obtained from a human donor with melanoma. Here the CDR3 DNA reads TGTGCCAGCAGCCCATTAGGGGGACAGGGCTACGAGCAGTACTTC. This translates into CASSPLGGQGYEQYF. Using reference TRBV7-3 and TRBJ2-7 for the parts outside the CDR3, the full variable domain is GAGVSQTPSNKVTEKGKYVELRCDPISGHTALYWYRQSLGQGPEFLIYFQGTGAADDSGLPNDRFFAVRPEGSVSTLKIQRTERGDSAVYLCASSPLGGQGYEQYFGPGTRLTVT.